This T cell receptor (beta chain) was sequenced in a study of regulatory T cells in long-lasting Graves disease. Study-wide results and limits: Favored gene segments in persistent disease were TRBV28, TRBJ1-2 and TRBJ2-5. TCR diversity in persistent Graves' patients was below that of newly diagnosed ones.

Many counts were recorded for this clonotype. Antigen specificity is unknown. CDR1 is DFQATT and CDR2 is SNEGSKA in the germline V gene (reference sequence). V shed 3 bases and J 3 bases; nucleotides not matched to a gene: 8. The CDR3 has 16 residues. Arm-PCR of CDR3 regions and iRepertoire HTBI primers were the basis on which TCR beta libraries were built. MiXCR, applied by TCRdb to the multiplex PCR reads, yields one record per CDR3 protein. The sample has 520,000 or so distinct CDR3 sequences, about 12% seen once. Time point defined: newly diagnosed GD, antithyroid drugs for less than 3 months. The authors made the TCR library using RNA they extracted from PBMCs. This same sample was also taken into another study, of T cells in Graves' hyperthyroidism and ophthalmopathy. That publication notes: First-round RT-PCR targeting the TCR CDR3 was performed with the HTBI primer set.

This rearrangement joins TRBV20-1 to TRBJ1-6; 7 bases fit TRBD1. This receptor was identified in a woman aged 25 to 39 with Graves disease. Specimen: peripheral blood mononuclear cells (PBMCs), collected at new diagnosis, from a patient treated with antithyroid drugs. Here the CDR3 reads CSARRRGQIYNSPLHF. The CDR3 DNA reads TGCAGTGCTAGGAGGAGGGGACAGATCTATAATTCACCCCTCCACTTT.